This record concerns one T cell receptor (beta chain) sequence. Its specificity is unknown. Random hexamers primed reverse transcription of 0.5 to 1 ug RNA. A single record per CDR3 protein comes from TCRdb applying MiXCR to the immunoSEQ multiplex PCR reads. Of about 180,000 distinct CDR3 sequences listed, 90% to 95% are singletons. The data are from a study of CD8 T cells in Susac syndrome. Study background: There were Susac syndrome patients who were therapy-naive at blood draw, others on corticosteroids, and others on intravenous immunoglobulin alone.

The patients with Susac syndrome were individuals who fulfilled the recently defined diagnostic criteria for disease that was either definite or probable. This CDR3 contains 12 residues. The V end lost 1 base, the J end lost 2 bases, and 3 bases lay between the germline ends. Study-level findings and limits: Individuals included in the TCR sequencing and HLA analysis were acknowledged by the study to be relatively few in number.

The J gene is TRBJ2-7, the V gene TRBV12-3 or TRBV12-4; D remains unclear. The receptor comes from a human donor with Susac syndrome. Sequenced: CD4+ T cells from PBMCs. CDR3 amino acids: CASSLVTYEQYF. The DNA of the CDR3 is TGTGCCAGCAGTTTAGTCACCTACGAGCAGTACTTC.